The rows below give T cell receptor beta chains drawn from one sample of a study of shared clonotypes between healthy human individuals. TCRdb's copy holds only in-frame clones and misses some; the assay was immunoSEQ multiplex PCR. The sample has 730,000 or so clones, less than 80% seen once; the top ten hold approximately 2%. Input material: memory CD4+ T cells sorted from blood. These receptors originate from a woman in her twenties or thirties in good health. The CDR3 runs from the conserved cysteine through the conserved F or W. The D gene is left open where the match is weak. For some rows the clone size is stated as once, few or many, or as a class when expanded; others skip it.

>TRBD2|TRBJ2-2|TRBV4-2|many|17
CASSQDPTEGGPGELFF
TGTGCCAGCAGCCAAGATCCGACAGAGGGAGGGCCCGGGGAGCTGTTTTTT
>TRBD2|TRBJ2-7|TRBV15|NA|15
CATSRDVAGEGEQYF
TGTGCCACCAGCAGAGATGTAGCGGGAGAGGGCGAGCAGTACTTC
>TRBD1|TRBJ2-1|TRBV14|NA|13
CASSPPGGHEQFF
TGTGCCAGCAGCCCGCCAGGGGGCCATGAGCAGTTCTTC
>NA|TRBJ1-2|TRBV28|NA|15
CASSLGGPANYGYTF
TGTGCCAGCAGTTTGGGTGGGCCGGCTAACTATGGCTACACCTTC
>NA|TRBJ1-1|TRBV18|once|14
CASSPGQLNTEAFF
TGTGCCAGCTCACCAGGACAGTTGAACACTGAAGCTTTCTTT
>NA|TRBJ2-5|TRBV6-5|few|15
CASSWQGVSQETQYF
TGTGCCAGCAGTTGGCAGGGTGTGTCCCAAGAGACCCAGTACTTC
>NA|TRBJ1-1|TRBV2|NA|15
CASSEEGGMNTEAFF
TGTGCCAGCAGTGAGGAGGGGGGCATGAACACTGAAGCTTTCTTT
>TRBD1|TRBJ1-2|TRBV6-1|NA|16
CASSVTGGKTQYGYTF
TGTGCCAGCAGTGTGACAGGGGGCAAAACTCAATATGGCTACACCTTC
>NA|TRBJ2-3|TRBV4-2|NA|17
CASSQGEGASGTDTQYF
TGTGCCAGCAGCCAGGGAGAAGGAGCTTCCGGCACAGATACGCAGTATTTT
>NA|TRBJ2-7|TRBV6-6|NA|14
CASTYGEASYEQYF
TGTGCCAGCACCTACGGGGAAGCTTCCTACGAGCAGTACTTC
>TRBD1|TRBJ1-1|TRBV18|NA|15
CASSPGQGLNTEAFF
TGTGCCAGCTCACCGGGACAGGGGTTGAACACTGAAGCTTTCTTT
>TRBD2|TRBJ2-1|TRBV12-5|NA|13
CASGLWEGSEQFF
TGTGCTAGTGGTTTGTGGGAGGGGTCTGAGCAGTTCTTC
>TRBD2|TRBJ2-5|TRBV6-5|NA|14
CASRNGGDQETQYF
TGTGCCAGCAGGAACGGGGGGGACCAAGAGACCCAGTACTTC
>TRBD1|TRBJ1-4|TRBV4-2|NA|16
CASSPNRGPFKEKLFF
TGTGCCAGCAGCCCCAATAGGGGGCCTTTCAAAGAAAAACTGTTTTTT
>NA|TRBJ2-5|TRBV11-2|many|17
CASSLYEGLRPQETQYF
TGTGCCAGCAGCTTATATGAGGGTCTGCGCCCTCAAGAGACCCAGTACTTC
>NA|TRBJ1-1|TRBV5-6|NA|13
CASSRTRNTEAFF
TGTGCCAGCAGCCGGACACGAAACACTGAAGCTTTCTTT
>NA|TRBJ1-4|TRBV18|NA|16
CASSRVLVGDNEKLFF
TGTGCCAGCTCACGAGTTTTGGTCGGCGATAATGAAAAACTGTTTTTT
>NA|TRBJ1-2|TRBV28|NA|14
CASSLTRGNYGYTF
TGTGCCAGCAGTTTAACGCGGGGGAACTATGGCTACACCTTC
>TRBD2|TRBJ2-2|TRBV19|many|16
CASTRSGSVATGELFF
TGTGCCAGTACACGGAGCGGGAGTGTCGCCACCGGGGAGCTGTTTTTT
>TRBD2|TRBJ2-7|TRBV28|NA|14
CASRYSGINDEQYF
TGTGCCAGCAGATATAGCGGGATTAATGACGAGCAGTACTTC
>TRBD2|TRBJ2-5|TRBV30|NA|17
CAWSTSGLAGGKETQYF
TGTGCCTGGAGTACCTCCGGACTAGCGGGAGGAAAGGAGACCCAGTACTTC
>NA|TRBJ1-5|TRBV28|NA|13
CASSPQDGQPQHF
TGTGCCAGCAGCCCCCAGGACGGCCAGCCCCAGCATTTT
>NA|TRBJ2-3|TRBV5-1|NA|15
CTSSPLPTSTDTQYF
TGCACCAGCAGCCCCCTCCCCACCAGCACAGATACGCAGTATTTT
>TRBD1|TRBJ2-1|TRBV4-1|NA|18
CASSPTFFLQGAHDEQFF
TGCGCCAGCAGCCCGACCTTCTTTTTGCAGGGGGCTCACGATGAGCAGTTCTTC
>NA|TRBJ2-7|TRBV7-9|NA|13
CASSLARDYEQYF
TGTGCCAGCAGCTTAGCCAGGGACTACGAGCAGTACTTC
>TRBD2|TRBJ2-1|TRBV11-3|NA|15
CASSLGLAGADEQFF
TGTGCCAGCAGCTTGGGGCTAGCGGGAGCGGATGAGCAGTTCTTC
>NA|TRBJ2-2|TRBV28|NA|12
CASSLDQGRLFF
TGTGCCAGCAGTTTGGATCAGGGGAGGCTGTTTTTT
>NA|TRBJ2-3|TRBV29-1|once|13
CSADGTLTDTQYF
TGCAGCGCTGACGGGACGCTCACAGATACGCAGTATTTT
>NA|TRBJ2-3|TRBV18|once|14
CASYTSWDTDTQYF
TGTGCCAGCTACACGTCCTGGGACACAGATACGCAGTATTTT
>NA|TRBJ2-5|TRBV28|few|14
CASSYGGQPETQYF
TGTGCCAGCAGTTACGGGGGACAGCCAGAGACCCAGTACTTC
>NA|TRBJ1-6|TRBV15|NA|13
CATSRLTNSPLHF
TGTGCCACCAGCAGACTAACTAATTCACCCCTCCACTTT
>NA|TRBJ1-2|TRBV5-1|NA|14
CASSFAGQGSGYTF
TGCGCCAGCAGCTTTGCCGGACAAGGTAGTGGCTACACCTTC
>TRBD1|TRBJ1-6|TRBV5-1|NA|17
CASSSRTGVDPGSPLHF
TGCGCCAGCAGCAGCAGGACAGGGGTGGATCCGGGGTCACCCCTCCACTTT
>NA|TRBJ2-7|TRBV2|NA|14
CASSRTESSYEQYF
TGTGCCAGCTCTCGGACAGAGAGCTCCTACGAGCAGTACTTC
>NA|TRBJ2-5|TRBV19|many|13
CASKSDYQETQYF
TGTGCCAGTAAGTCGGACTACCAAGAGACCCAGTACTTC
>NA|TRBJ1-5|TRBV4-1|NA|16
CASSQVTKLSNQPQHF
TGCGCCAGCAGCCAAGTAACGAAGCTTAGCAATCAGCCCCAGCATTTT
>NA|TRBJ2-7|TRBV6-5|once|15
CASSRKEDGTYEQYF
TGTGCCAGCAGTCGGAAAGAGGACGGTACCTACGAGCAGTACTTC